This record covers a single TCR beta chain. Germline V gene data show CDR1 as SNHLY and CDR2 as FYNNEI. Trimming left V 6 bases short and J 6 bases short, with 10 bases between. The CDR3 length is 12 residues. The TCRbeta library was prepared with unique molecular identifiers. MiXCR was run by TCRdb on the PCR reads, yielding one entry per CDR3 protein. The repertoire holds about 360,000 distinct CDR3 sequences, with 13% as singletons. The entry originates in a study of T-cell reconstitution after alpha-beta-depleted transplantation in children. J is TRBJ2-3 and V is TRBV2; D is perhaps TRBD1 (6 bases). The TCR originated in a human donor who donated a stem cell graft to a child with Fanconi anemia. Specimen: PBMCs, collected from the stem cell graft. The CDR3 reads CASRGAADTQYF. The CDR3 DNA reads TGTGCCAGCAGGGGGGCGGCGGATACGCAGTATTTT. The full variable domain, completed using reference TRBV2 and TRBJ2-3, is EPEVTQTPSHQVTQMGQEVILRCVPISNHLYFYWYRQILGQKVEFLVSFYNNEISEKSEIFDDQFSVERPDGSNFTLKIRSTKLEDSAMYFCASRGAADTQYFGPGTRLTVL.